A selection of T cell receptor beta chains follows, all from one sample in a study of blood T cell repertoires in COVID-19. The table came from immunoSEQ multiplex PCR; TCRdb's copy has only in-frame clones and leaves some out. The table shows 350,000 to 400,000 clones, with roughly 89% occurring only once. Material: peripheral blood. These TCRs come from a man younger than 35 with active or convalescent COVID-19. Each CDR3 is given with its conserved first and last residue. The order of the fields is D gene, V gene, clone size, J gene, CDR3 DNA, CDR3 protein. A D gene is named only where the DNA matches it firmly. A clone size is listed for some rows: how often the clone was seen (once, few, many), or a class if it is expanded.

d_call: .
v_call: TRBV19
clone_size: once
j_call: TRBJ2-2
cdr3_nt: TGTGCCAGTAGTATCAGTTGGCCCACCGGGGAGCTGTTTTTT
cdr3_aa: CASSISWPTGELFF

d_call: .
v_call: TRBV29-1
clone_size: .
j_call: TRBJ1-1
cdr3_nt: TGCAGCGTTGAAGGACGGAGGGGCAACACTGAAGCTTTCTTT
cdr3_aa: CSVEGRRGNTEAFF

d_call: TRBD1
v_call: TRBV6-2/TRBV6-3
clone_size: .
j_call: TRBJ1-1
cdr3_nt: TGTGCCAGCAGCCATCAACCCTTACAGGGGCACACTGAAGCTTTCTTT
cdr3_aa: CASSHQPLQGHTEAFF

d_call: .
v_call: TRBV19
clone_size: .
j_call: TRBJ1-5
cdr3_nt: TGTGCCAGTAGGGGCAGGGGTAATCAGCCCCAGCATTTT
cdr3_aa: CASRGRGNQPQHF

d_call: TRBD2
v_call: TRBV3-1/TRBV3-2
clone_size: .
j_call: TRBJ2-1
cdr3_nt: TGTGCCAGCAGCCAAGGATTGATACTAGCGTCCTACAATGAGCAGTTCTTC
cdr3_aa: CASSQGLILASYNEQFF

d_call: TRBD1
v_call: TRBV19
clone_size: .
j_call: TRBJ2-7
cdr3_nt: TGTGCCAGTAGTATTTACAGGGGATTCGGCTACGAGCAGTACTTC
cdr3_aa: CASSIYRGFGYEQYF

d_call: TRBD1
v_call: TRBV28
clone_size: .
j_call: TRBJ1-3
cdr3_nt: TGTGCCAGCAGTTTTAGTCAGGGGGCTGGAAACACCATATATTTT
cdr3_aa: CASSFSQGAGNTIYF

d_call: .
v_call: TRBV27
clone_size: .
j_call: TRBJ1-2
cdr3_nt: TGTGCCAGCAGTTCCCCCGGCGGGGGGGGCCACCTCTATGGCTACACCTTC
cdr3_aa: CASSSPGGGGHLYGYTF

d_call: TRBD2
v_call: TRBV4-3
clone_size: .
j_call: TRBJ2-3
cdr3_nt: TGCGCCAGCAGCCGGACTAGCGGGGGGGCCGATACGCAGTATTTT
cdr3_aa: CASSRTSGGADTQYF

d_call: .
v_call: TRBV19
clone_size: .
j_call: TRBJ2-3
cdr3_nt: TGTGCCAGTACCGATCGCAGGGGAGGGCCAGATACGCAGTATTTT
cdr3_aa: CASTDRRGGPDTQYF

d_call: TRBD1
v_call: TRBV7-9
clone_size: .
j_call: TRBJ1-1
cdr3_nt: TGTGCCAGCAGCTCATTAACCGGGACAGGGGGCGCGAACACTGAAGCTTTCTTT
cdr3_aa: CASSSLTGTGGANTEAFF

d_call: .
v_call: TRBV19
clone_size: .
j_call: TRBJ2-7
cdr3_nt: TGTGCCAGTAGTTTCGGGGGTCGAGAGCAGTACTTC
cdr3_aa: CASSFGGREQYF

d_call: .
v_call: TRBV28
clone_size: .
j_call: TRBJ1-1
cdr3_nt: TGTGCCAGCAGTGGGTGGAGGGGGAACACTGAAGCTTTCTTT
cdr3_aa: CASSGWRGNTEAFF

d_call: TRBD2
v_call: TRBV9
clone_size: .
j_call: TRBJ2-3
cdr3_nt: TGTGCCAGCAGCCCTCACCCTAGCGGCATACCCACAGATACGCAGTATTTT
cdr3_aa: CASSPHPSGIPTDTQYF

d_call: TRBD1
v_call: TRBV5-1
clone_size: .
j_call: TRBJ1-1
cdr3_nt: TGCGCCAGCAGCCCGGGACAGGGTGGTACCACTGAAGCTTTCTTT
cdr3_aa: CASSPGQGGTTEAFF

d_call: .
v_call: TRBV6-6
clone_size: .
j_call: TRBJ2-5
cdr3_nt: TGTGCCAGCAGTTATGGAGGGGTAAGAGAGACCCAGTACTTC
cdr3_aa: CASSYGGVRETQYF

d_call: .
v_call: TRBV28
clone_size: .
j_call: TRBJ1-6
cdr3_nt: TGTGCCAGCAGTTTTAGCTGGAATTCTGGGTCACCCCTCCACTTT
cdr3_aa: CASSFSWNSGSPLHF

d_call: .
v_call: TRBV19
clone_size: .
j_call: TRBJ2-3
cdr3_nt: TGTGCCAGTAGCCACCTCGGACAAACAGATACGCAGTATTTT
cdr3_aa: CASSHLGQTDTQYF

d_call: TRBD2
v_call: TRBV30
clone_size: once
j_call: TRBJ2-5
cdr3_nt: TGTGCCTGGAGCGGACTAGCGGTTCGGGAGACCCAGTACTTC
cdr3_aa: CAWSGLAVRETQYF

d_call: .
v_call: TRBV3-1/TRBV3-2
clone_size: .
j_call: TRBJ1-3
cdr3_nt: TGTGCCAGCAGCCTAGGCTCGGGGGTAGGAAACACCATATATTTT
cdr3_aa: CASSLGSGVGNTIYF

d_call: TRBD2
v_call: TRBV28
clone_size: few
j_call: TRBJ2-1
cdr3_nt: TGTGCCAGCAGTCTCTTGACTAGCGGGGGCCACTCTTACAATGAGCAGTTCTTC
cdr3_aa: CASSLLTSGGHSYNEQFF

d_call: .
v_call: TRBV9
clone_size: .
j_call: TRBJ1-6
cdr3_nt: TGTGCCAGCAGCTCTAACAGTGTTGGGAATTCACCCCTCCACTTT
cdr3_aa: CASSSNSVGNSPLHF

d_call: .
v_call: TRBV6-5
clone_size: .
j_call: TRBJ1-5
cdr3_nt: TGTGCCAGCAGTTACGGCGGGGGATCCCAGCCCCAGCATTTT
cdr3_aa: CASSYGGGSQPQHF